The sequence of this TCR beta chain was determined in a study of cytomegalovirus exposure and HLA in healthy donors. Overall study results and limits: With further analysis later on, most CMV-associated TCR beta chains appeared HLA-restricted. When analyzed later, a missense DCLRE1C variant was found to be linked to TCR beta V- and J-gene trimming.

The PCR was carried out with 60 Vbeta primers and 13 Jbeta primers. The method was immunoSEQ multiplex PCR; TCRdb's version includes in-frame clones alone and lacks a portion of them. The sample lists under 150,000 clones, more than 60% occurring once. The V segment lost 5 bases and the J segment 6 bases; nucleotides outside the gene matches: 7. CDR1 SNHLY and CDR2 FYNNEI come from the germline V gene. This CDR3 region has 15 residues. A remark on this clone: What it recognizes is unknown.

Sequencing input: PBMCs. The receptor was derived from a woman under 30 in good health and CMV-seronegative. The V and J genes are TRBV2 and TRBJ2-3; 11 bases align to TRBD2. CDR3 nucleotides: TGTGCCAGCAGTTATAGCGGGAGGGGGGACGATACGCAGTATTTT. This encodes CASSYSGRGDDTQYF.